This TCR beta chain derives from a study of shared T cell receptors in the human thymus. The protocol was immunoSEQ multiplex PCR, while the TCRdb copy is restricted to in-frame clones and leaves out a portion. The sample holds 600,000 to 900,000 clones, roughly 85% seen once. Germline V gene lookup returns CDR1 MRHNA and CDR2 SNTAGT. There are 13 residues in the CDR3. Between the trimmed V and J ends, which lost 2 bases and 2 bases, there was a span of 6 bases. The sample was also reused in another study, on human thymus T cells. From that paper: Resections from corrective heart surgery provided thymus tissue. V and J gene usage appeared biased in thymic and blood repertoires. Thymic repertoires of unrelated individuals were reported in related research to overlap highly.

This receptor was identified in a girl under three years old with a congenital heart defect. The chain carries TRBV6-4 and TRBJ1-1; no clear D gene. The sample comprised thymocytes. CDR3 protein: CASSDRANTEAFF. DNA of the CDR3: TGTGCCAGCAGTGACCGAGCCAACACTGAAGCTTTCTTT.